A selection of T cell receptor beta chains follows, all from one sample in a study of blood T cell repertoires in COVID-19. Data came from immunoSEQ multiplex PCR; TCRdb stores just in-frame clones and leaves some out. This table holds about 210,000 clones, 82% found once. The sample was peripheral blood. The receptors here all came from a woman aged 60-70 years with COVID-19, enrolled during active disease. Each CDR3 is given with its conserved first and last residue. The D gene is left open where the match is weak. Where a row states a size, it is once, few, many or the class of an expanded clone; other rows omit it.

NA	TRBV6-6	TRBJ1-3	NA	TGTGCCAGCACCCCTCGGGGGTTCTCTGGAAACACCATATATTTT	CASTPRGFSGNTIYF
TRBD2	TRBV7-9	TRBJ2-1	NA	TGTGCCAGCAGGTCAGCTAGCGGGGGTCACTCCTACAATGAGCAGTTCTTC	CASRSASGGHSYNEQFF
TRBD2	TRBV25-1	TRBJ2-3	NA	TGTGCCAGCAGTGAATCCCGTGGCGGGGGGGGTGATACGCAGTATTTT	CASSESRGGGGDTQYF
TRBD1	TRBV19	TRBJ1-4	NA	TGTGCCAGTAGTCCACAGGGGGCTTATGTTGAAAAACTGTTTTTT	CASSPQGAYVEKLFF
NA	TRBV7-9	TRBJ2-1	NA	TGTGCCAGCAGCTTATTAACGGGAGTTCAGGCCAATGAGCAGTTCTTC	CASSLLTGVQANEQFF
TRBD2	TRBV5-6	TRBJ2-1	once	TGTGCCAGCAGCCAAGGCCAGCTAGCGGGAGGTGCTGAGCAGTTCTTC	CASSQGQLAGGAEQFF
TRBD2	TRBV18	TRBJ2-7	NA	TGTGCCAGCTCACCGGGCCTAGCGGGCTACGAGCAGTACTTC	CASSPGLAGYEQYF
NA	TRBV28	TRBJ1-4	NA	TGTGCCAGCCAACAGGCTCTATACGAAAAACTGTTTTTT	CASQQALYEKLFF
TRBD1	TRBV6-6	TRBJ1-4	few	TGTGCCAGCAACTCCAGACAGGGGGAGGGTGAAAAACTGTTTTTT	CASNSRQGEGEKLFF
NA	TRBV19	TRBJ1-5	NA	TGTGCCAGTAGTGCCTGGCGTGTGGCGGGGGGACAGCCCCAGCATTTT	CASSAWRVAGGQPQHF
NA	TRBV3-1/TRBV3-2	TRBJ1-1	NA	TGTGCCAGCACTGACGGAGTTGTAAGGAAAGCTTTCTTT	CASTDGVVRKAFF
TRBD1	TRBV5-6	TRBJ2-6	NA	TGTGCCAGCAGCGTCGGACAGGGCCAGAGGGCCAACGTCCTGACTTTC	CASSVGQGQRANVLTF
TRBD2	TRBV15	TRBJ2-1	NA	TGTGCCAAGACGATAGCGGGAGGGCCGGGGTACAATGAGCAGTTCTTC	CAKTIAGGPGYNEQFF
NA	TRBV5-4	TRBJ1-3	NA	TGTGCCAGCAGCCTCGGACTAACTGGAAACACCATATATTTT	CASSLGLTGNTIYF
NA	TRBV28	TRBJ2-5	NA	TGTGCCAGCAGTTTCTCGGGGACAAACACAGAGACCCAGTACTTC	CASSFSGTNTETQYF
TRBD1	TRBV11-2	TRBJ2-7	NA	TGTGCCAGCAGCTCCGGACAGGGCTCCTACGAGCAGTACTTC	CASSSGQGSYEQYF
TRBD2	TRBV19	TRBJ2-1	NA	TGTGCCAGTAGTACCTATAGCGGGGGGGCCGCGAATGAGCAGTTCTTC	CASSTYSGGAANEQFF
TRBD2	TRBV7-9	TRBJ2-1	NA	TGTGCCAGCAGCCCTACTCAAGCGGGAGTAAGTGAGCAGTTCTTC	CASSPTQAGVSEQFF
TRBD2	TRBV4-2	TRBJ2-3	NA	TGTGCCAGCAGCTCCCCAGCGGGGGGGCTCGCCTACACAGATACGCAGTATTTT	CASSSPAGGLAYTDTQYF
TRBD2	TRBV11-3	TRBJ2-1	few	TGTGCCAGCAGCTTAGTGGCGGGAGGCTCCTACAATGAGCAGTTCTTC	CASSLVAGGSYNEQFF
NA	TRBV18	TRBJ2-2	NA	TGTGCCAGCTCGCCTAGACTCGGGGAGCTGTTTTTT	CASSPRLGELFF
TRBD2	TRBV7-9	TRBJ2-3	NA	TGTGCCAGCAGCCGAGCGGGGATGGGCACAGATACGCAGTATTTT	CASSRAGMGTDTQYF
NA	TRBV19	TRBJ1-5	NA	TGTGCCAGTACCCCCTTCGGACTGAATCAGCCCCAGCATTTT	CASTPFGLNQPQHF
NA	TRBV9	TRBJ2-5	NA	TGTGCCAGCAGCGGGACGAGGGAAGAGACCCAGTACTTC	CASSGTREETQYF
NA	TRBV18	TRBJ1-1	NA	TGTGCCAGCTCACCATACGGGGAAGACACTGAAGCTTTCTTT	CASSPYGEDTEAFF
TRBD1	TRBV5-1	TRBJ2-2	NA	TGCGCCAGCAGCTTAATAGGGGGCAACACCGGGGAGCTGTTTTTT	CASSLIGGNTGELFF
NA	TRBV5-4	TRBJ1-1	NA	TGTGCCAGCAGCCTACAGGGAGAGGGCACTGAAGCTTTCTTT	CASSLQGEGTEAFF
NA	TRBV5-1	TRBJ1-2	NA	TGCGCCAGCAGCTCCGATTTAACAGAGTACACCTTC	CASSSDLTEYTF
TRBD1	TRBV3-1/TRBV3-2	TRBJ2-2	NA	TGTGCCAGCAGCCAAAGTGACAGGGTGGGCGGGGAGCTGTTTTTT	CASSQSDRVGGELFF
TRBD1	TRBV28	TRBJ2-5	NA	TGTGCCAGCAACAGGGGGAAAGAAGAGACCCAGTACTTC	CASNRGKEETQYF
TRBD1	TRBV5-1	TRBJ2-7	NA	TGCGCCTCCCGGGCCGGGACAGGGCCGTACGAGCAGTACTTC	CASRAGTGPYEQYF
TRBD2	TRBV3-1/TRBV3-2	TRBJ2-2	NA	TGTGCCAGCAGTCTTAGCGGGAGCGTGGCCACCGGGGAGCTGTTTTTT	CASSLSGSVATGELFF
TRBD1	TRBV6-5	TRBJ2-7	NA	TGTGCCAGCAGGGTAGACAGGGCTCCCTCCTACGAGCAGTACTTC	CASRVDRAPSYEQYF
TRBD2	TRBV24-1	TRBJ2-1	NA	TGTGCCACCAGTGATGCCATGAGGGCGGGAGTACTAAATGAGCAGTTCTTC	CATSDAMRAGVLNEQFF
TRBD1	TRBV10-3	TRBJ2-7	many	TGTGCCATCAGTCCATCTATGGGACAGGGGGTAACCTACGAGCAGTACTTC	CAISPSMGQGVTYEQYF
TRBD1	TRBV7-8	TRBJ1-5	NA	TGTGCCAGCAGGCGGGACAGCGGCAATCAGCCCCAGCATTTT	CASRRDSGNQPQHF
TRBD2	TRBV14	TRBJ2-1	few	TGTGCCAGCAGCGACGGGACTAGCGGGGGGTGGGGCAATGAGCAGTTCTTC	CASSDGTSGGWGNEQFF
NA	TRBV5-6	TRBJ1-6	NA	TGTGCCAGCAGCTTGGGACAGGTCTATAATTCACCCCTCCACTTT	CASSLGQVYNSPLHF
NA	TRBV25-1	TRBJ2-1	NA	TGTGCCAGCAGTGAATACCCAGACTGGAGCTCCTACAATGAGCAGTTCTTC	CASSEYPDWSSYNEQFF
NA	TRBV5-1	TRBJ2-6	few	TGCGCCAGCAGCCCACAGAGCTCTGGGGCCAACGTCCTGACTTTC	CASSPQSSGANVLTF
TRBD1	TRBV7-2	TRBJ2-7	few	TGTGCCAGCAGCGTATACAGGGGCGAGCAGTACTTC	CASSVYRGEQYF
NA	TRBV24-1	TRBJ2-1	NA	TGTGCCACCGCGGCACCTCCTAACAATGAGCAGTTCTTC	CATAAPPNNEQFF
TRBD2	TRBV27	TRBJ2-1	once	TGTGCCAGCAGGGTCCTTGGCGGGGGTTACAATGAGCAGTTCTTC	CASRVLGGGYNEQFF
NA	TRBV20-1	TRBJ2-1	NA	TGCAGTGCTAGTTCGGCTAGCGCCGTCGCCAATGAGCAGTTCTTC	CSASSASAVANEQFF